This T cell receptor beta chain was recorded in a study of vaccination effects on CD4 cells after COVID-19. Comments on this clone: Its antigen is not identified.

The junction had 5 bases not matched to a gene; V was cut back by 7 bases and J by 4 bases. The germline CDR1 and CDR2 sequences are SQVTM and ANQGSEA. The CDR3 consists of 12 residues. Sequenced by immunoSEQ multiplex PCR; TCRdb stores in-frame clones only, minus some. The sample has roughly 71,000 clones; under 85% are singletons. Before sequencing, viral peptide pools were used by the ViraFEST assay to expand antigen-specific CD4+ T cells. CD4+ T cells were isolated after about eleven days of culture. Subjects were given two BNT162b2 or mRNA-1273 vaccine doses. Prior SARS-CoV-2 infection was absent in the vaccine recipients, as shown by negative nucleocapsid antibodies. Whole-study findings and limits: Late in the post-vaccination period, infection-induced and vaccine-induced clones underwent marked clonal contraction.

The chain recombines TRBV29-1 with TRBJ1-1; 8 bases are a match to TRBD1. The sequencing here drew on CD4+ T cells from PBMCs cultured with HCoV-OC43 spike peptides, taken after COVID-19 vaccination. Subset indicated: HCoV-OC43 spike overlapping peptide pool stimulation. The sequence was collected from a human donor who received a COVID-19 vaccine. The CDR3: CSAGTGGTEAFF. As DNA, the CDR3 is TGCAGCGCCGGAACAGGGGGCACTGAAGCTTTCTTT.